The clone carrying this T cell receptor (beta chain) occurred a few times. What it binds is unknown. The time point was: pre-sensitization, week 0. Treatment described: therapeutic diphenylcyclopropenone sensitization with weekly scalp DPC. The CDR3 has 15 amino acids. Per germline, CDR1 GTSNPN and CDR2 SVGIG (reference sequence). Trimming shortened V by 5 bases and J by 0 bases, and 14 bases separated the two germline ends. This entry comes from a study of human T cells and chemical hapten exposure. Whole-study context: Each patch test put 0.01% DPC on the upper back, and results were read at 6 days.

Study-level results: Correlating positively with patch test score were the PT1 expanded TCR counts. The donors suffered from alopecia, so their immune response may not match that of healthy people.

TCRdb reprocessed the RACE reads with MiXCR, giving one entry per CDR3 protein. The top ten clones hold 4% of a sample with about 60,000 distinct CDR3 sequences, roughly 12% of them seen once. This TCR came from a middle-aged woman with alopecia areata. Some clones in this sample may be carry-over from other donors' samples. Sample: whole blood, taken in connection with sensitization to the hapten diphenylcyclopropenone (DPC). The rearrangement links TRBV30 to TRBJ1-3; D is possibly TRBD1 (5 bases). CDR3 DNA: TGTGCCTGGGGCCCCGGGACGGTCTCTGGAAACACCATATATTTT. Encoded protein: CAWGPGTVSGNTIYF.